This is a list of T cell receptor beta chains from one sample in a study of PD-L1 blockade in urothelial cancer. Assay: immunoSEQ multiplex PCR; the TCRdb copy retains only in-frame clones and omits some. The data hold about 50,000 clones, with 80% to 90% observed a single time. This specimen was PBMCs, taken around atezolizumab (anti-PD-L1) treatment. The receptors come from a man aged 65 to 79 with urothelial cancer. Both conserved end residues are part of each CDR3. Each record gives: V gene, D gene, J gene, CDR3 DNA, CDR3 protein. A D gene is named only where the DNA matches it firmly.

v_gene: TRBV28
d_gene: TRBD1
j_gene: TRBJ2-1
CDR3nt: TGTGCCAGCAGTACCCCCCAGGGGGCGGAGTACAATGAGCAGTTCTTC
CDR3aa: CASSTPQGAEYNEQFF

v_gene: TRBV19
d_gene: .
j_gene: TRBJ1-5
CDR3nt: TGTGCCAGTACCTCTCGAGGCTATAGCAATCAGCCCCAGCATTTT
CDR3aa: CASTSRGYSNQPQHF

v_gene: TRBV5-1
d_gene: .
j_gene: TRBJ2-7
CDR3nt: TGCGCCAGCAGCGTAGAAGAGGGGGGGCACGGCGAGCAGTACTTC
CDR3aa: CASSVEEGGHGEQYF

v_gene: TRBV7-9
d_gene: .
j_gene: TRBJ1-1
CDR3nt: TGTGCCAGCAGCTTAGTCAGTGATGATGAAGCTTTCTTT
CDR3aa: CASSLVSDDEAFF

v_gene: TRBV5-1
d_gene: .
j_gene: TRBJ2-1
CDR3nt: TGCGCCAGCAGCTCACAGGACTACAATGAGCAGTTCTTC
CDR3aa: CASSSQDYNEQFF

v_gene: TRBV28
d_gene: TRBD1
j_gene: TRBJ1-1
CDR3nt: TGTGCCAGCAGTCCCGGACAGGGAGGGGTGTGGTCTGAAGCTTTCTTT
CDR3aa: CASSPGQGGVWSEAFF

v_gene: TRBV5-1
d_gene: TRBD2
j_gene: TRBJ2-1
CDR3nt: TGCGCCAGCAGCTCGGGACTAGCGGACTACAATGAGCAGTTCTTC
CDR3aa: CASSSGLADYNEQFF

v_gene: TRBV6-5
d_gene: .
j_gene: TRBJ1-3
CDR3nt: TGTGCCAGCAGACTGAGGGGGTCGGGAAACACCATATATTTT
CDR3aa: CASRLRGSGNTIYF

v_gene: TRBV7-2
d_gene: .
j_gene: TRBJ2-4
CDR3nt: TGTGCCAGCAGCTTAGCCCAGGGTGTACGGGAAAACATTCAGTACTTC
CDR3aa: CASSLAQGVRENIQYF

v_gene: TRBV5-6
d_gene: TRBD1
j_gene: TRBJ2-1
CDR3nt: TGTGCCAGCAGCTTGTACGGGACAGGGACCAATGAGCAGTTCTTC
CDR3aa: CASSLYGTGTNEQFF